The 16 T cell receptor beta chains listed next were all sequenced from one sample in a study of graft-versus-host responses after intestinal transplantation. Their recognized antigens are unknown. The protocol was immunoSEQ multiplex PCR, while the TCRdb copy is restricted to in-frame clones and leaves out a portion. The repertoire holds around 93,000 clones, 75% to 95% seen once, with approximately 5.6% in the top ten. The sample was unstimulated CD8+ T cells sorted from spleen or lymph node cells, taken before intestinal transplant. All receptors derive from a human donor who received an intestinal transplant.

The V and J genes are TRBV11-2 and TRBJ2-1; 8 nucleotides agree with TRBD2. Losses at the gene ends were 3 bases for V and 15 bases for J; bases not matched to a gene: 4. The CDR3 is 11 residues long. Germline CDR1 and CDR2: SGHAT and FQNNGV. CDR3 residues: CASSFGTRLFF. The CDR3 nucleotides read TGTGCCAGCAGCTTTGGGACTAGGCTGTTCTTC.

CDR3 DNA sequence: TGTGCCAGCAGCGCGACCCTGTCCTCTTTGCGGGGGGGGAGTCTGTTTTTT. Amino acids: CASSATLSSLRGGSLFF. V and J are TRBV7-6 and TRBJ2-2; the match to TRBD2 covers 9 bases. Germline-derived CDR1 and CDR2 are SGHVS and FNYEAQ. The CDR3 runs 17 residues. Trimming cost V 5 bases and J 14 bases; bases outside gene matches: 21.

V usage is TRBV10-3 and J usage is TRBJ2-7; D is uncertain. Trimming cost V 3 bases and J 2 bases, with 11 bases left between them. The CDR3 is 14 amino acids. CDR1 ENHRY and CDR2 SYGVKD come from the germline V gene. The CDR3 loop reads CAISDADGPYEQYF. CDR3 sequence (DNA): TGTGCCATCAGTGACGCGGACGGACCCTACGAGCAGTACTTC.

The chain employs TRBV5-4 and TRBJ1-6; perhaps TRBD1 as D (5 bases). Germline V gives CDR1 SGHNT, CDR2 YYREEE (reference sequence). V lost 1 base to trimming and J lost 6 bases, with 8 bases between them. The CDR3 totals 14 residues. Written as DNA, the CDR3 is TGTGCCAGCAGCTTGTTTCAGGGTAATTCACCCCTCCACTTT. Encoded protein: CASSLFQGNSPLHF. Supplemented by reference TRBV5-4 and TRBJ1-6, the full variable domain reads ETGVTQSPTHLIKTRGQQVTLRCSSQSGHNTVSWYQQALGQGPQFIFQYYREEENGRGNFPPRFSGLQFPNYSSELNVNALELDDSALYLCASSLFQGNSPLHFGNGTRLTVT.

This rearrangement joins TRBV5-1 to TRBJ1-2; TRBD1 aligns across 9 bases. CDR3 length: 12 amino acids. Germline CDR1 SGHRS, CDR2 YFSETQ. J was trimmed by 6 bases and V by 3 bases; bases with no gene match: 0. CDR3 bases: TGCGCCAGCAGCTGGGACAGGGATGGCTACACCTTC. It yields the protein CASSWDRDGYTF.

This clone was counted once. A junction boundary mismatches the germline segment, possibly from a read error. The chain joins TRBV19 to TRBJ2-1; 7 bases agree with TRBD1. Germline V lookup: CDR1 LNHDA, CDR2 SQIVND (reference sequence). This CDR3 spans 15 amino acids. CDR3 sequence reads: CASTQGTDSYNEQFF. Here the CDR3 DNA reads TGTGCAAGTACACAGGGGACGGACTCCTACAATGAGCAGTTCTTC.

This clone has just a few counts. The rearrangement joins TRBV6-5 to TRBJ2-3, with 8 bases matching TRBD2. The CDR3 length is 15 residues. Germline V CDR1 and CDR2: MNHEY, SVGAGI. J lost 8 bases, V lost 6 bases, and 13 bases had no gene match. In DNA, the CDR3 is TGTGCCAGCAGAGGGGCGGGAGGCACCGCGGGTACGCAGTATTTT. Translated: CASRGAGGTAGTQYF.

The chain carries TRBV10-3 and TRBJ2-5, with 10 nucleotides matching TRBD1. V lost 4 bases, J lost 2 bases, and 10 bases stayed unmatched. This CDR3 is built from 17 residues. CDR1 is ENHRY, CDR2 SYGVKD, per germline. CDR3 loop: CAISAHRDRGTQETQYF. The CDR3 DNA sequence: TGTGCCATCAGTGCGCACCGGGACAGGGGCACACAAGAGACCCAGTACTTC.

This chain uses TRBV4-1 with TRBJ1-6; 9 bases map to TRBD1. V lost 4 bases, J lost 10 bases, and 8 bases stayed unmatched. The CDR3 consists of 15 residues. Germline CDR1 and CDR2: MGHRA and YSYEKL. The CDR3: CASSRGQGQGSPLHF. The CDR3 DNA sequence: TGCGCCAGCAGCCGGGGACAGGGTCAGGGATCACCCCTCCACTTT.

The chain couples TRBV7-6 to TRBJ1-1, with TRBD1 as a possible D gene (5 bases). V lost 5 bases to trimming and J lost 0 bases, with 16 bases between them. Germline V gives CDR1 SGHVS, CDR2 FNYEAQ. The CDR3 extends over 16 amino acids. DNA of the CDR3: TGTGCCAGCAGCCCCAGCGAAGAGGACATGAACACTGAAGCTTTCTTT. Protein product: CASSPSEEDMNTEAFF.

The chain links TRBV5-5 to TRBJ2-2, with D hard to call. Germline assignment: CDR1 SGHKS and CDR2 YYEKEE (reference sequence). CDR3 length: 15 amino acids. V was clipped by 4 bases and J by 0 bases, with 10 bases between them. The CDR3, as DNA: TGTGCCAGCAGCCTTGACGACTCGAACACCGGGGAGCTGTTTTTT. Translated, it gives CASSLDDSNTGELFF.

This clone was counted a single time. J is TRBJ2-1 and V is TRBV7-7; 10 bases align to TRBD1. Germline values: CDR1 SSHAT, CDR2 FNYEAQ (reference sequence). The CDR3 covers 17 residues. J gave up 2 bases and V 1 base, and 5 bases lay outside the gene matches. CDR3 DNA: TGTGCCAGCAGCTTAGGGGACAGGGGATCAACCTACAATGAGCAGTTCTTC. Its protein is CASSLGDRGSTYNEQFF. Combining the CDR3 with reference TRBV7-7 and TRBJ2-1 gives the whole variable domain GAGVSQSPRYKVTKRGQDVTLRCDPISSHATLYWYQQALGQGPEFLTYFNYEAQPDKSGLPSDRFSAERPEGSISTLTIQRTEQRDSAMYRCASSLGDRGSTYNEQFFGPGTRLTVL.

Only a few counts were recorded for this clone. The chain employs TRBV12-5 and TRBJ2-7; no reliable D call. Germline V gene data show CDR1 as LGHNT and CDR2 as FRNRAP. The CDR3 is made up of 9 amino acids. The V end lost 9 bases, the J end lost 7 bases, and 7 bases lay between the germline ends. The CDR3 DNA follows: TGTGCTAGCGCTAGGGAGCAGTACTTC. This encodes CASAREQYF. The whole variable domain, filled in from reference TRBV12-5 and TRBJ2-7, reads DARVTQTPRHKVTEMGQEVTMRCQPILGHNTVFWYRQTMMQGLELLAYFRNRAPLDDSGMPKDRFSAEMPDATLATLKIQPSEPRDSAVYFCASAREQYFGPGTRLTVT.

The chain uses TRBV27 and TRBJ1-5; 9 bases are a match to TRBD1. The CDR3 length is 17 residues. With V trimmed by 6 bases and J by 3 bases, 12 bases remained unmatched. The V gene's germline CDR1 is MNHEY and CDR2 SMNVEV (reference sequence). CDR3 region: CASSPRLGTGNNQPQHF. The CDR3 region has the DNA TGTGCCAGCAGCCCCAGATTGGGGACAGGGAACAATCAGCCCCAGCATTTT.

This clone was seen a few times. J is TRBJ1-1 and V is TRBV28; D is unresolved. V was trimmed by 10 bases and J by 7 bases, leaving 10 bases between them. The CDR3 has 10 amino acids. Germline V gives CDR1 MDHEN, CDR2 SYDVKM. The CDR3 nucleotides are TGTGCCACCTGGACTAATGAAGCTTTCTTT. This encodes CATWTNEAFF.

V gene TRBV19 combines with J gene TRBJ2-2; TRBD1 might be the D (6 bases). Germline V gene data show CDR1 as LNHDA and CDR2 as SQIVND (reference sequence). Trimming shortened V by 5 bases and J by 6 bases, and 13 bases separated the two germline ends. The CDR3 consists of 14 residues. The CDR3 DNA sequence: TGTGCCAGTAGTTCCCAGGGGTTCCCCGGGGAGCTGTTTTTT. Its translation is CASSSQGFPGELFF.